This record covers a single T cell receptor beta chain. Its antigen is undetermined. Blood got drawn at baseline, again on cycle 4 day 1, and then on cycle 7 day 1. Data came from immunoSEQ multiplex PCR; TCRdb stores just in-frame clones and leaves some out. The sample contains about 73,000 clones, roughly 86% of which appear only once. The entry originates in a study of OX40 agonist ivuxolimab in advanced cancers. Study background: Ivuxolimab, an antibody acting as an agonist of OX40 (CD134), was used to treat patients. Study observations and caveats: Relative to CD4+ cells, CD8+ T cells on average had more expanded clones.

Germline V gene lookup returns CDR1 MNHNY and CDR2 SVGAGI (reference sequence). V trimming: 8 bases; J trimming: 9 bases; junction bases outside the gene matches: 10. This CDR3 spans 13 amino acids. The TCR comes from an adult with an advanced solid tumor such as melanoma, head and neck, liver or kidney cancer. The V gene is TRBV6-6, the J gene TRBJ2-7, with 10 nucleotides matching TRBD1. Specimen: CD4+ or CD8+ T cells sorted from blood, collected in a trial of the OX40 agonist ivuxolimab. CDR3 sequence reads: CASYGQGVQVQYF. In DNA, the CDR3 is TGTGCCAGCTATGGACAGGGGGTTCAAGTGCAGTACTTC.